Each of the 10 T cell receptor beta chains below was sequenced from the same sample in a study of T cell repertoires in cytomegalovirus infection. One entry per CDR3 protein, called by TCRdb with MiXCR from the reads. The sample lists around 120,000 distinct CDR3 sequences, more than 20% seen once, with 30% to 40% in the top ten. The antigens these receptors bind are not known. Material: PBMCs, sequenced either directly or after in vitro stimulation (not recorded which). Receptors were obtained from a human donor in good health (CMV status not recorded). Some clones in this sample may be carry-over from other donors' samples.

This sequence joins TRBV6-2 or TRBV6-3 and TRBJ2-2; the match to TRBD2 covers 7 bases. The V gene's germline CDR1 is MNHEY and CDR2 SVGEGT. CDR3 length: 15 amino acids. Trimming at V came to 2 bases and at J to 7 bases, leaving 7 bases not matched to a gene. CDR3 loop: CASSYGGRVGGELFF. In nucleotides, the CDR3 is TGTGCCAGCAGTTACGGCGGGAGAGTCGGCGGGGAGCTGTTTTTT.

This clonotype was seen more than once but under ten times. The CDR3 sequence: CSALTGGMNTEAFF. In DNA, the CDR3 is TGCAGTGCCCTAACAGGGGGAATGAACACTGAAGCTTTCTTT. The chain joins TRBV20-1 to TRBJ1-1, with TRBD1 identical over 8 bases. CDR3 length equals 14 residues. Germline-derived CDR1 and CDR2 are DFQATT and SNEGSKA (reference sequence). Trimming at V came to 6 bases and at J to 0 bases, leaving 6 bases not matched to a gene.

This clonotype was recorded a few times. This chain uses TRBV27 with TRBJ1-1, with D unresolved. Looked up from germline, CDR1 is MNHEY and CDR2 is SMNVEV (reference sequence). V was pared by 8 bases and J by 0 bases, with 10 bases between. The CDR3 extends over 13 amino acids. Written as DNA, the CDR3 is TGTGCCAGCCATTTTACCTTGAACACTGAAGCTTTCTTT. As protein: CASHFTLNTEAFF.

The J gene is TRBJ1-1, the V gene TRBV12-3 or TRBV12-4; D not certain. V was clipped by 8 bases and J by 4 bases, with 14 bases between them. The CDR3 consists of 13 residues. The CDR3 sequence: CASWYTASTEAFF. The CDR3 DNA sequence: TGTGCCAGCTGGTACACGGCGAGCACTGAAGCTTTCTTT.

The V and J genes are TRBV6-2 or TRBV6-3 and TRBJ2-7; TRBD1 or TRBD2 may be the D gene (6 bases each). V shed 6 bases and J shed 2 bases, with 20 bases lying between them. The germline V gene encodes CDR1 MNHEY and CDR2 SVGEGT. The CDR3 is 16 amino acids. This CDR3 is CASSYSLDRTTYEQYF. As DNA, the CDR3 is TGTGCCAGCAGCTATTCCTTAGACAGGACTACCTACGAGCAGTACTTC.

The rearrangement uses TRBV7-2 and TRBJ1-5; the D is unclear. Trimming removed 0 bases at V and 1 base at J, with 7 bases between. Germline V gene lookup returns CDR1 SGHTA and CDR2 FQGNSA. The CDR3 contains 15 residues. In DNA, the CDR3 is TGTGCCAGCAGCTTAGCAAGCCTGAGCAATCAGCCCCAGCATTTT. Translated: CASSLASLSNQPQHF.

This chain's CDR3 is CASSLGPSSYFF. CDR3 sequence (DNA): TGTGCCAGCAGCTTGGGACCCAGCAGTTACTTCTTC. The rearrangement links TRBV7-9 to TRBJ2-1; D could derive from TRBD1 or TRBD2 (5 bases each). The CDR3 runs 12 residues. V was shortened by 3 bases and J by 16 bases, with 16 bases between the two germline ends. CDR1 SEHNR and CDR2 FQNEAQ come from the germline V gene (reference sequence).

The CDR3 DNA follows: TGTGCCAGCAGCTCGGGACTAGGGACTATCGATACGCAGTATTTT. It encodes CASSSGLGTIDTQYF. The chain has TRBV7-6 and TRBJ2-3; 8 nucleotides agree with TRBD2. After removal of 4 bases from V and 6 bases from J, the junction contained 9 bases not matched to a gene. The CDR3 is 15 amino acids. The germline gives CDR1 SGHVS, CDR2 FNYEAQ. Combining the CDR3 with reference TRBV7-6 and TRBJ2-3 gives the whole variable domain GAGVSQSPRYKVTKRGQDVALRCDPISGHVSLYWYRQALGQGPEFLTYFNYEAQQDKSGLPNDRFSAERPEGSISTLTIQRTEQRDSAMYRCASSSGLGTIDTQYFGPGTRLTVL.

CDR3 loop: CSVEGQLAGVLSRTDTQYF. The DNA of the CDR3 is TGCAGCGTTGAGGGACAACTAGCGGGAGTTCTAAGCCGCACAGATACGCAGTATTTT. The chain carries TRBV29-1 and TRBJ2-3, with 11 bases matching TRBD2. The V gene end was trimmed by 3 bases and the J gene end by 1 base; junction bases not matched to a gene: 15. The CDR3 covers 19 residues. Germline V gene lookup returns CDR1 SQVTM and CDR2 ANQGSEA.

The chain carries TRBV5-1 and TRBJ1-1; D may be TRBD1 (5 bases). The CDR3 contains 14 residues. V was trimmed by 4 bases and J by 5 bases, leaving 15 bases between them. Germline CDR1 SGHRS, CDR2 YFSETQ. The CDR3 DNA is TGCGCCAGCAGCGCCAGCACAGGTTCTACTGAAGCTTTCTTT. Protein: CASSASTGSTEAFF.